This T cell receptor (beta chain) was observed in a study of cytomegalovirus exposure and HLA in healthy donors. Study-level points and caveats: Among TCR beta chains, those listed as cytomegalovirus-associated numbered over 150. According to a later analysis, TCR clusters from the first cohort tended to co-occur in the approximately 130 validation repertoires.

Turning to this clone: Its antigen is still unknown.

Deletions cut 1 base from V and 6 bases from J, with 12 bases between. This CDR3 region has 15 residues. Germline CDR1 SGHTA, CDR2 FQGNSA. Here immunoSEQ multiplex PCR was the method, and the copy in TCRdb shows in-frame clones only, minus some. The sample contains some 140,000 clones, 89% of which appear only once. The chain couples TRBV7-2 to TRBJ1-4, with D perhaps TRBD1 (5 bases). This receptor was obtained from a young woman in good health and CMV-seropositive. The sample comprised PBMCs. CDR3 in amino acids: CASSLEGFEYEKLFF. CDR3 bases: TGTGCCAGCAGCTTAGAGGGGTTCGAATATGAAAAACTGTTTTTT.